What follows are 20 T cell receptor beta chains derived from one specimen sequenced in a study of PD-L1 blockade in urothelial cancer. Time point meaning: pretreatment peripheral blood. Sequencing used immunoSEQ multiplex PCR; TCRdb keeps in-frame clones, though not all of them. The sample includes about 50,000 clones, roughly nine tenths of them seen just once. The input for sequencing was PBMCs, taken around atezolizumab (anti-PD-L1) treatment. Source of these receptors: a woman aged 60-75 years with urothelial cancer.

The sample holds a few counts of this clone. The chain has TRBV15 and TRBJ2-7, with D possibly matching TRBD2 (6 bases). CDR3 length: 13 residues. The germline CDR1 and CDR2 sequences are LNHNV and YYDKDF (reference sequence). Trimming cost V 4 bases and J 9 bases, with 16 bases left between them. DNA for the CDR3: TGTGCCACCAGCATCCCCGGAGGGTCAAGGCAGTACTTC. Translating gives CATSIPGGSRQYF.

This CDR3 reads CASSYRLAVGDEQFF. CDR3 nucleotides: TGTGCCAGCAGCTACAGACTAGCAGTAGGCGATGAGCAGTTCTTC. The chain is built from TRBV7-9 and TRBJ2-1; TRBD2 matches at 7 bases. Trimming took 4 bases from V and 8 from J; bases not matched to a gene: 11. The germline V gene has CDR1 SEHNR and CDR2 FQNEAQ (reference sequence). CDR3 length: 15 residues.

CDR3 in amino acids: CASSWRENTEAFF. CDR3 nucleotide sequence: TGTGCCAGCAGTTGGAGGGAGAACACTGAAGCTTTCTTT. The chain is built from TRBV27 and TRBJ1-1; D remains ambiguous. V shed 4 bases and J shed 1 base, with 7 bases lying between them. Germline V gene data show CDR1 as MNHEY and CDR2 as SMNVEV (reference sequence). This CDR3 is 13 amino acids long.

The CDR3 protein is CASSDDLAGTDTQYF. CDR3 nucleotides: TGTGCCAGTAGCGACGACCTAGCGGGGACAGATACGCAGTATTTT. This chain joins TRBV19 and TRBJ2-3; 9 bases line up with TRBD2. The germline V gene has CDR1 LNHDA and CDR2 SQIVND (reference sequence). The CDR3 runs 15 residues. The trim removed 6 bases at V and 3 bases at J, leaving 7 bases unmatched. Drawing the rest from reference TRBV19 and TRBJ2-3, the complete variable domain is DGGITQSPKYLFRKEGQNVTLSCEQNLNHDAMYWYRQDPGQGLRLIYYSQIVNDFQKGDIAEGYSVSREKKESFPLTVTSAQKNPTAFYLCASSDDLAGTDTQYFGPGTRLTVL.

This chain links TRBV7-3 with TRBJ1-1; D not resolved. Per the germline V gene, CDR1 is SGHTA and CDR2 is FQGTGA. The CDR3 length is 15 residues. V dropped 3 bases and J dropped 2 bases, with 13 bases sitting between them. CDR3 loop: CASSFGRDRNTEAFF. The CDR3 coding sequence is TGTGCCAGCAGCTTTGGGAGGGATCGTAACACTGAAGCTTTCTTT.

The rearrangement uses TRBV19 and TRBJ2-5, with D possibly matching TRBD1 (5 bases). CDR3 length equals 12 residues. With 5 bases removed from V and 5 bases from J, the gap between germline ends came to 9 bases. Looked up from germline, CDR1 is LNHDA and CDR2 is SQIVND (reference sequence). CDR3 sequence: CASSGAGETQYF. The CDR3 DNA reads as TGTGCCAGTAGTGGGGCAGGGGAGACCCAGTACTTC. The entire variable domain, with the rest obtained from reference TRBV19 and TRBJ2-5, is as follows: DGGITQSPKYLFRKEGQNVTLSCEQNLNHDAMYWYRQDPGQGLRLIYYSQIVNDFQKGDIAEGYSVSREKKESFPLTVTSAQKNPTAFYLCASSGAGETQYFGPGTRLLVL.

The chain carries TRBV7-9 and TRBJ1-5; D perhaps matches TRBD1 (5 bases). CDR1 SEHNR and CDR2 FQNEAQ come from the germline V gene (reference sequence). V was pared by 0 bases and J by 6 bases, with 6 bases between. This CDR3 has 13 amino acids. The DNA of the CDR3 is TGTGCCAGCAGCTTAGCGGGGCTTCAGCCCCAGCATTTT. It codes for CASSLAGLQPQHF.

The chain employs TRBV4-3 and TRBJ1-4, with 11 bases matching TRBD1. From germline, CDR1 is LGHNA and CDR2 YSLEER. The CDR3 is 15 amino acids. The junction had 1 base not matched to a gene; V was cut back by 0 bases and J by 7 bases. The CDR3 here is CASSQEGTGGEKLFF. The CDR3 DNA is TGCGCCAGCAGCCAAGAAGGGACAGGGGGTGAAAAACTGTTTTTT.

This CDR3 is CASSFFSTGAYEQYF. CDR3 nucleotides: TGTGCCAGCAGCTTTTTCTCGACGGGGGCCTACGAGCAGTACTTC. The chain links TRBV5-6 to TRBJ2-7, with D perhaps matching TRBD2 (6 bases). Looked up from germline, CDR1 is SGHDT and CDR2 is YYEEEE. The V end lost 2 bases, the J end lost 2 bases, and 14 bases lay between the germline ends. The CDR3 contains 15 residues.

The CDR3 bases are TGTGCCAGCAGTTCCAGTTCGGATACGCAGTATTTT. This codes for CASSSSSDTQYF. This chain connects TRBV5-4 to TRBJ2-3; D not resolved. This CDR3 comprises 12 residues. The germline CDR1 and CDR2 sequences are SGHNT and YYREEE (reference sequence). V lost 5 bases, J lost 6 bases, and 10 bases lay in between. The entire variable domain, with the rest obtained from reference TRBV5-4 and TRBJ2-3, is as follows: ETGVTQSPTHLIKTRGQQVTLRCSSQSGHNTVSWYQQALGQGPQFIFQYYREEENGRGNFPPRFSGLQFPNYSSELNVNALELDDSALYLCASSSSSDTQYFGPGTRLTVL.

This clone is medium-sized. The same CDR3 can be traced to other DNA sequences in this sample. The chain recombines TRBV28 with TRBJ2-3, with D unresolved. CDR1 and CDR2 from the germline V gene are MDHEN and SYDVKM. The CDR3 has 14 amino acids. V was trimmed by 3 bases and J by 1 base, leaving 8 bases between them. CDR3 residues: CASSFLSGTDTQYF. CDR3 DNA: TGTGCCAGCAGTTTTCTGAGCGGCACAGATACGCAGTATTTT.

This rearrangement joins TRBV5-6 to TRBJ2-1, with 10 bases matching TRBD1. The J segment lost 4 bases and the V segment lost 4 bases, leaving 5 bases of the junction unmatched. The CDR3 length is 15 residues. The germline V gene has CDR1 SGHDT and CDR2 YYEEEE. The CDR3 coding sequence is TGTGCCAGCAGCCCGAGGGACAGGGGTTACAATGAGCAGTTCTTC. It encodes CASSPRDRGYNEQFF.

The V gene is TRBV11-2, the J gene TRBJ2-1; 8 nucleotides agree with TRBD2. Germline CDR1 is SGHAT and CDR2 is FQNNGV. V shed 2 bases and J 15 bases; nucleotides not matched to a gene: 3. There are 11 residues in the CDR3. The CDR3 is CASSLSGGSFF. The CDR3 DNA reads TGTGCCAGCAGCTTATCGGGGGGGTCGTTCTTC.

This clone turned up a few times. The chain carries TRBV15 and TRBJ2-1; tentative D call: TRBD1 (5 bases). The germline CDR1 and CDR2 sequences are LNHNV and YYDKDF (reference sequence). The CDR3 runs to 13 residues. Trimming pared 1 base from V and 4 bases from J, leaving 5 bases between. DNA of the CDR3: TGTGCCACCAGCAGAGGACAGTACAATGAGCAGTTCTTC. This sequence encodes CATSRGQYNEQFF.

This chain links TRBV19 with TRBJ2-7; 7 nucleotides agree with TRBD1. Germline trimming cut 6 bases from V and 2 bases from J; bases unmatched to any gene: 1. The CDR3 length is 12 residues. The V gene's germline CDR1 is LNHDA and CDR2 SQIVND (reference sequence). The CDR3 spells CASRGTAYEQYF. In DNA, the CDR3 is TGTGCCAGTAGAGGGACAGCCTACGAGCAGTACTTC. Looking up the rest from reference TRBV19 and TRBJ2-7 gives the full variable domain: DGGITQSPKYLFRKEGQNVTLSCEQNLNHDAMYWYRQDPGQGLRLIYYSQIVNDFQKGDIAEGYSVSREKKESFPLTVTSAQKNPTAFYLCASRGTAYEQYFGPGTRLTVT.

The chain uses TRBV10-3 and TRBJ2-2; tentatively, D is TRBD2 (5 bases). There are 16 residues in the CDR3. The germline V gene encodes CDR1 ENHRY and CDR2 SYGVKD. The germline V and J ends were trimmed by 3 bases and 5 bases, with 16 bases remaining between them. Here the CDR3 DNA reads TGTGCCATCAGTGACAAACAGCGTACGGGGACCGGGGAGCTGTTTTTT. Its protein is CAISDKQRTGTGELFF.

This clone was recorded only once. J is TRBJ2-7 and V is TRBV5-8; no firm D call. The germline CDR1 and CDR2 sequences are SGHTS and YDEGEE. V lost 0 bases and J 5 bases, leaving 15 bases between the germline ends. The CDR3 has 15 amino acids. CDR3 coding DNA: TGTGCCAGCAGCTTGGAATTGGTAGCTGGCCACGAGCAGTACTTC. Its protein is CASSLELVAGHEQYF.

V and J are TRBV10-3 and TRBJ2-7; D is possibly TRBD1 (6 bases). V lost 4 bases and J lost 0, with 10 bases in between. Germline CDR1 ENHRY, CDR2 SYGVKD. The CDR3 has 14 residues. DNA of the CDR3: TGTGCCATCAGTGCAACAGGGACCTCCTACGAGCAGTACTTC. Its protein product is CAISATGTSYEQYF.

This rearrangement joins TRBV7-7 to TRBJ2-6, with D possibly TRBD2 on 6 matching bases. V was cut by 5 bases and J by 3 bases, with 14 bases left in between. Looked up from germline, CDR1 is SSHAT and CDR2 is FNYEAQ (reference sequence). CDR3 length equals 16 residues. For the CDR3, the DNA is TGTGCCAGCAGCCCTCTCGGAGGGCGTGGGGCCAACGTCCTGACTTTC. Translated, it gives CASSPLGGRGANVLTF.

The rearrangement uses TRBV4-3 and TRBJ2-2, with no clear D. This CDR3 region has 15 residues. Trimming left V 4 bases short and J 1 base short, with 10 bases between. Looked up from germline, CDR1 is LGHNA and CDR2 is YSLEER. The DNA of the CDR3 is TGCGCCAGCAGCCCTATAGCTCTGAACACCGGGGAGCTGTTTTTT. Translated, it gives CASSPIALNTGELFF.